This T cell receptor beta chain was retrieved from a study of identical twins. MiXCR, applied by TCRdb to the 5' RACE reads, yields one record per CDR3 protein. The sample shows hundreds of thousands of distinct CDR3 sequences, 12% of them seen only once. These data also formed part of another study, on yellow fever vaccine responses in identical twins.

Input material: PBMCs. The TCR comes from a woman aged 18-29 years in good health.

The CDR3 region is CASTYRENTEAFF. The CDR3 bases are TGTGCCAGCACCTACAGGGAGAACACTGAAGCTTTCTTT. The J gene is TRBJ1-1, the V gene TRBV6-2 or TRBV6-3; tentative D call: TRBD1 (6 bases). The V end lost 7 bases, the J end lost 1 base, and 10 bases lay between the germline ends. Per germline, CDR1 MNHEY and CDR2 SVGEGT. This CDR3 is built from 13 residues.